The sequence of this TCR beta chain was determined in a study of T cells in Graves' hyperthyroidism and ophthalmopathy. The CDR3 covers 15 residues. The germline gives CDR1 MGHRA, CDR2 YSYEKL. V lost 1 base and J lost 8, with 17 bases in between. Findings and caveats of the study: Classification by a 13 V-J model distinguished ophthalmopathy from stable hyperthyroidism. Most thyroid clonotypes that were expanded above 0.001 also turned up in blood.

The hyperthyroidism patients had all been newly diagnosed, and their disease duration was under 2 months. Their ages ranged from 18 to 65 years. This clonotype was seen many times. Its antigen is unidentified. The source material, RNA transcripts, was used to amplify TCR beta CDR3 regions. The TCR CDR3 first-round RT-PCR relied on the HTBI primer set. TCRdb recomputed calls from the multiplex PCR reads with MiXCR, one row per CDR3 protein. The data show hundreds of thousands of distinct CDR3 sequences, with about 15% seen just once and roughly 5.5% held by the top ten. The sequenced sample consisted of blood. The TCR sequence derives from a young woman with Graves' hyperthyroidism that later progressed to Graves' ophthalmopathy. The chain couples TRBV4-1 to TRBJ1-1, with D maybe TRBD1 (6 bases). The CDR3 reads CASSQAGWGPSEAFF. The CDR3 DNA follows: TGCGCCAGCAGCCAAGCAGGTTGGGGGCCTTCCGAAGCTTTCTTT.